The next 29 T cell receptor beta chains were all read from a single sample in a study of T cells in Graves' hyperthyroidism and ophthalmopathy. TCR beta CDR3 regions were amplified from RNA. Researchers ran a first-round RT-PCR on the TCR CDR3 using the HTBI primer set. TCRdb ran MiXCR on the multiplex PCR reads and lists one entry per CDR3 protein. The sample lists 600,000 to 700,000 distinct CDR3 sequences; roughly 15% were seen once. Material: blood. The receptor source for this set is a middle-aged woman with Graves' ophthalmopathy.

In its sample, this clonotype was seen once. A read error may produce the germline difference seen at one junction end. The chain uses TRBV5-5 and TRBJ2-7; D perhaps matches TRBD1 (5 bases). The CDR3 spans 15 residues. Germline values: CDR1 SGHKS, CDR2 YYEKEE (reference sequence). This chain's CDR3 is CASSPSQESSYGQYF. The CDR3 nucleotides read TGTGCCAGCAGCCCCTCACAGGAGAGCTCCTACGGGCAGTACTTC.

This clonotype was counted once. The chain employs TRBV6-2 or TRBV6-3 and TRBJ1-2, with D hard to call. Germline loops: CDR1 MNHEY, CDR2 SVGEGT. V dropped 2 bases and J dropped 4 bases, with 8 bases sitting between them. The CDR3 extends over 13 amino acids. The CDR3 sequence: CASSYAPLYGYTF. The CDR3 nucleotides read TGTGCCAGCAGTTACGCTCCGCTCTATGGCTACACCTTC.

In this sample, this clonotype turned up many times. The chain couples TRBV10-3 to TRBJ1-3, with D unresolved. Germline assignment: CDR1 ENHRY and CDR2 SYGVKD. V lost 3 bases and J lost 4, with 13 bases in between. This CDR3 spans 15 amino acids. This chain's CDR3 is CAISDASRVGNTIYF. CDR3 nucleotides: TGTGCCATCAGTGACGCCAGCCGGGTGGGAAACACCATATATTTT.

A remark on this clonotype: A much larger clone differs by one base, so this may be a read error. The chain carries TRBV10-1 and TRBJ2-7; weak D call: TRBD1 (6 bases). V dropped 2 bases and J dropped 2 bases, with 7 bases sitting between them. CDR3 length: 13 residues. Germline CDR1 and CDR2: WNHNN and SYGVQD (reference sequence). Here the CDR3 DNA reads TGCGCCAGCAGTGAGGGGACAACCTACGAGCAGTACTTC. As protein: CASSEGTTYEQYF.

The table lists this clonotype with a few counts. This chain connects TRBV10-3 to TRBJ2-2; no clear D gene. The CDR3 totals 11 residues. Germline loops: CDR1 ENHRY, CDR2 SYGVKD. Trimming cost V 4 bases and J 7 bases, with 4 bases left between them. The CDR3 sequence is CAISAVGELFF. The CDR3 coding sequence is TGTGCCATCAGTGCGGTCGGGGAGCTGTTTTTT.

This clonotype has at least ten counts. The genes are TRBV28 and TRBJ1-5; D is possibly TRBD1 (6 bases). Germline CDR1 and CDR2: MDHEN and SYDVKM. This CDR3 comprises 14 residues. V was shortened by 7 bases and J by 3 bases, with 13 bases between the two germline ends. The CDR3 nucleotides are TGTGCCAGCACCCCCGGGGGGCCCAATCAGCCCCAGCATTTT. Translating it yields CASTPGGPNQPQHF.

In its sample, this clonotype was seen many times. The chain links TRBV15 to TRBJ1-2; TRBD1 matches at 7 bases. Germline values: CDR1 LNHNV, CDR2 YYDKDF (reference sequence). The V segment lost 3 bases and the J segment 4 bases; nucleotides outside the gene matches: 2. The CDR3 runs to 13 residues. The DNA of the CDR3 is TGTGCCACCAGCAGTAGGGACAGCTATGGCTACACCTTC. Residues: CATSSRDSYGYTF.

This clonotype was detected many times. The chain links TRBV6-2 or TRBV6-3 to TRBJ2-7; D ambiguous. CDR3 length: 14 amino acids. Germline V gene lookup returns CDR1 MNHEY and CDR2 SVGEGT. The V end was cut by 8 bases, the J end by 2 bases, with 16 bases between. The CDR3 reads CASPRRSRTYEQYF. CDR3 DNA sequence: TGTGCCAGCCCCAGACGCTCGAGGACCTACGAGCAGTACTTC.

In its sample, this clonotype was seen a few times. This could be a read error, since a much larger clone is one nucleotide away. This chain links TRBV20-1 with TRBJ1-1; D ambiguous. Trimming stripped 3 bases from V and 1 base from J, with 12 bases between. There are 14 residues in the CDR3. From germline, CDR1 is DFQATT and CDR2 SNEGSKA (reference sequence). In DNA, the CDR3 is TGCAGTGCTAGCCCGCCAGGCAAGAACACTGAAGCTTTCTTT. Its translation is CSASPPGKNTEAFF.

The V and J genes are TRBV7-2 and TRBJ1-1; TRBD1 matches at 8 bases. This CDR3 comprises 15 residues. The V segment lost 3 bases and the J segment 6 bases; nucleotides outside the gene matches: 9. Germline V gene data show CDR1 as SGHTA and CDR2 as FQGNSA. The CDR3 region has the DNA TGTGCCAGCAGCTTCCAGGGGGCGCCTCATGCTGAAGCTTTCTTT. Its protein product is CASSFQGAPHAEAFF. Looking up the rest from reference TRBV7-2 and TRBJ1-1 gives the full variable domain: GAGVSQSPSNKVTEKGKDVELRCDPISGHTALYWYRQSLGQGLEFLIYFQGNSAPDKSGLPSDRFSAERTGGSVSTLTIQRTQQEDSAVYLCASSFQGAPHAEAFFGQGTRLTVV.

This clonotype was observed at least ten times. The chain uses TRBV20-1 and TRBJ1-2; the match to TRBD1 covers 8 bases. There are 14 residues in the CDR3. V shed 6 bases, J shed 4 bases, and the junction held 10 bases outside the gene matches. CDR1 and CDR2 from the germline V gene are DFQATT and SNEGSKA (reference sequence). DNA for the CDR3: TGCAGTGCGAAACAGGGGGAACCCTCCTATGGCTACACCTTC. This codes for CSAKQGEPSYGYTF.

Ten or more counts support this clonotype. CDR3 in DNA: TGTGCCAGCAGCTTGACAGCCACCGGGGAGCTGTTTTTT. It encodes CASSLTATGELFF. V usage is TRBV7-2 and J usage is TRBJ2-2, with a weak D call TRBD1 (5 bases). This CDR3 is built from 13 residues. The V end lost 3 bases, the J end lost 4 bases, and 6 bases lay between the germline ends. Germline-derived CDR1 and CDR2 are SGHTA and FQGNSA.

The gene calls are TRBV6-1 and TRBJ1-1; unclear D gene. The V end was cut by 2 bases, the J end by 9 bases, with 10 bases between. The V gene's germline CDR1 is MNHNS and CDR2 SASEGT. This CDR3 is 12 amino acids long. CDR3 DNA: TGTGCCAGCAGTGAAAGGGCGGGCCAAGCTTTCTTT. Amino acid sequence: CASSERAGQAFF.

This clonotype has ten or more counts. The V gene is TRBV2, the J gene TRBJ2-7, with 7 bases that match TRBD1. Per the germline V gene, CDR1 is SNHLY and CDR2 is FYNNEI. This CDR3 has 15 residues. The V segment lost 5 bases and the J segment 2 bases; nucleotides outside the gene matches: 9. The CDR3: CASSQLTGFTYEQYF. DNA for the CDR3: TGTGCCAGCAGTCAACTGACAGGGTTTACCTACGAGCAGTACTTC.

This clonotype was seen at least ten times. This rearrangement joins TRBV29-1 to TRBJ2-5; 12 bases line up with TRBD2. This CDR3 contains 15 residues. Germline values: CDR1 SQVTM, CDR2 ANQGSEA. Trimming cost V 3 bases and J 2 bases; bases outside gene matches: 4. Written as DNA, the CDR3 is TGCAGCGTTGAGTCTAGCGGGAGGGATCAAGAGACCCAGTACTTC. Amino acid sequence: CSVESSGRDQETQYF.

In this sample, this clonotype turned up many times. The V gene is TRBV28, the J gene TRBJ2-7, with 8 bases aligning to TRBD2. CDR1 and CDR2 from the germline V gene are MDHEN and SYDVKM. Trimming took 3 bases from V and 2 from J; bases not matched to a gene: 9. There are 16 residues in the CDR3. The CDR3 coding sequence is TGTGCCAGCAGTTTTGGGGGGACTAGAATCCCCTACGAGCAGTACTTC. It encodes CASSFGGTRIPYEQYF.

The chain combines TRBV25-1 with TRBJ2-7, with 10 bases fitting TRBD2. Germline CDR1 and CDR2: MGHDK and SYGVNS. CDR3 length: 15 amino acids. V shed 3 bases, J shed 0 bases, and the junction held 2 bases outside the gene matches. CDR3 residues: CASSETSGYSYEQYF. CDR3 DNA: TGTGCCAGCAGTGAGACTAGCGGGTACTCCTACGAGCAGTACTTC.

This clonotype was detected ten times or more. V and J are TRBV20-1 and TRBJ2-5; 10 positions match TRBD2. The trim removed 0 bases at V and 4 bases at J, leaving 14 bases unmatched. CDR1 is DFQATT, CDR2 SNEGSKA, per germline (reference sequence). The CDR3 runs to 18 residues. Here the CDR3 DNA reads TGCAGTGCTAGAGATACAAGAGAGACTAGCGGGTGGCGAGAGACCCAGTACTTC. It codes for CSARDTRETSGWRETQYF.

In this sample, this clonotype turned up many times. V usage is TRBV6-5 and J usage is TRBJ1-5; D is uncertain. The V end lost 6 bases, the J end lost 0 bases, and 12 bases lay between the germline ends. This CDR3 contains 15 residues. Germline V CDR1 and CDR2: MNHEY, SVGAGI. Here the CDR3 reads CASSLTEYSNQPQHF. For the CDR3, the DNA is TGTGCCAGCAGCTTAACAGAATATAGCAATCAGCCCCAGCATTTT.

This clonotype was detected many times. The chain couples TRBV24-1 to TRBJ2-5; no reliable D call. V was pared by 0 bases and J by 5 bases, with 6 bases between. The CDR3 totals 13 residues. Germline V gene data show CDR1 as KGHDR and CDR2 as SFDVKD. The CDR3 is CATSDLQGETQYF. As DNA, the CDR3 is TGTGCCACCAGTGATTTGCAAGGGGAGACCCAGTACTTC.

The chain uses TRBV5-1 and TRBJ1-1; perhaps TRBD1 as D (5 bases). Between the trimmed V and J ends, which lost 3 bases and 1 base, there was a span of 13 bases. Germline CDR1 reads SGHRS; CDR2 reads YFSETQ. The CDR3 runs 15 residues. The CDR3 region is CASSSMGQGNTEAFF. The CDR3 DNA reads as TGCGCCAGCAGCTCTATGGGGCAGGGGAACACTGAAGCTTTCTTT. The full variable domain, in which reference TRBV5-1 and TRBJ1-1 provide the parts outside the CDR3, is KAGVTQTPRYLIKTRGQQVTLSCSPISGHRSVSWYQQTPGQGLQFLFEYFSETQRNKGNFPGRFSGRQFSNSRSEMNVSTLELGDSALYLCASSSMGQGNTEAFFGQGTRLTVV.

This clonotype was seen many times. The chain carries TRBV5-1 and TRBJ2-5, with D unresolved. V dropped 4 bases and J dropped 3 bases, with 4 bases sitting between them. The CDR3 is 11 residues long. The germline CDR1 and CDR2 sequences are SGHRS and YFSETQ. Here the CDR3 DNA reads TGCGCCAGCAGCGGAAAAGAGACCCAGTACTTC. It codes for CASSGKETQYF.

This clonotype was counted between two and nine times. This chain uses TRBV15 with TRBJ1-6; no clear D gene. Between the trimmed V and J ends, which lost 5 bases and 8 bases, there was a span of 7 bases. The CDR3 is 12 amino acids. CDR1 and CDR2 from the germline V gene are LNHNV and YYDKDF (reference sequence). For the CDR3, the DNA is TGTGCCACCAGCGCGGGTGATTCACCCCTCCACTTT. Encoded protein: CATSAGDSPLHF.

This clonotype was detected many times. CDR3 sequence reads: CASSRDKAGLAGIYEQYF. The CDR3 coding sequence is TGTGCCAGCAGCCGGGACAAAGCGGGACTAGCGGGGATCTACGAGCAGTACTTC. The gene calls are TRBV11-1 and TRBJ2-7, with 13 bases lining up with TRBD2. This CDR3 is built from 18 residues. Unmatched junction bases numbered 13, after V lost 5 bases and J lost 3 bases. From germline, CDR1 is SGHAT and CDR2 FQDESV (reference sequence).

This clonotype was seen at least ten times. The CDR3 sequence is CASSLYYPDSYEQYF. The CDR3 nucleotides read TGTGCCAGCAGCTTGTACTACCCGGACTCCTACGAGCAGTACTTC. The chain recombines TRBV7-8 with TRBJ2-7; D is ambiguous. The V end lost 3 bases, the J end lost 0 bases, and 12 bases lay between the germline ends. Germline loops: CDR1 SGHVS, CDR2 FQNEAQ. The CDR3 spans 15 residues.

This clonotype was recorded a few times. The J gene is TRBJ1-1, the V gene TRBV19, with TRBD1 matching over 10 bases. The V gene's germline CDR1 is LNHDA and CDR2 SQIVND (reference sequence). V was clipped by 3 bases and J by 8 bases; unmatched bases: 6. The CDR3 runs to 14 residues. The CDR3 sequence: CASSIGDRGREAFF. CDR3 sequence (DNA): TGTGCCAGTAGTATTGGGGACAGGGGCCGGGAAGCTTTCTTT.

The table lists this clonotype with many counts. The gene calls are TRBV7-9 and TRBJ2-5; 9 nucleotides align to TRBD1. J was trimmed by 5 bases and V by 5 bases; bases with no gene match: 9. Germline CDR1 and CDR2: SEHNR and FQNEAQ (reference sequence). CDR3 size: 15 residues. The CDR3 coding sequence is TGTGCCAGCAGCCCCGGGACAGGGAAGGGCGAGACCCAGTACTTC. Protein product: CASSPGTGKGETQYF.

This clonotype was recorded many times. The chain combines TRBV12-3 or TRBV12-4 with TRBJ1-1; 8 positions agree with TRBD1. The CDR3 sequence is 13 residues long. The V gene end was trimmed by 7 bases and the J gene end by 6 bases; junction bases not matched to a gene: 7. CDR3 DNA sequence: TGTGCCAGCACCCTAACGGGACAGGCTGAAGCTTTCTTT. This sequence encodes CASTLTGQAEAFF.

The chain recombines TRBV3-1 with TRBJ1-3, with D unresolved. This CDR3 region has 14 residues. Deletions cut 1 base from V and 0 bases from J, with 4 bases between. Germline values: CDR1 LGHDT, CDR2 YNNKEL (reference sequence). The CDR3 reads CASSQGASGNTIYF. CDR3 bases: TGTGCCAGCAGCCAAGGGGCCTCTGGAAACACCATATATTTT.